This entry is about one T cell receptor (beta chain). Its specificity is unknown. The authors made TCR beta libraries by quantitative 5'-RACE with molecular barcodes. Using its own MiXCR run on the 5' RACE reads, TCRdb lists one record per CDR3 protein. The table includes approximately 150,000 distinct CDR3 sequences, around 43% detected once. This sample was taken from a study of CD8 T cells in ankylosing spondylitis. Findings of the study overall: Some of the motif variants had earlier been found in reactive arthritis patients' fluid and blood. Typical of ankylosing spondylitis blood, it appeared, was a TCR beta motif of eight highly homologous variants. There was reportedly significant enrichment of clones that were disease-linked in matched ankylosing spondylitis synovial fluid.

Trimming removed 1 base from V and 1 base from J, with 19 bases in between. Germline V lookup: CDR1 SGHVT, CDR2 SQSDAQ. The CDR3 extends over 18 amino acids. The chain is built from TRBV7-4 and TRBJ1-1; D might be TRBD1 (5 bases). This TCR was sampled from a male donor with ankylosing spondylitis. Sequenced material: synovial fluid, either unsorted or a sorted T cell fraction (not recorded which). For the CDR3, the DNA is TGTGCCAGCAGCTTAGTTGGGCAGGGACGGCCGTGGAACACTGAAGCTTTCTTT. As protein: CASSLVGQGRPWNTEAFF.